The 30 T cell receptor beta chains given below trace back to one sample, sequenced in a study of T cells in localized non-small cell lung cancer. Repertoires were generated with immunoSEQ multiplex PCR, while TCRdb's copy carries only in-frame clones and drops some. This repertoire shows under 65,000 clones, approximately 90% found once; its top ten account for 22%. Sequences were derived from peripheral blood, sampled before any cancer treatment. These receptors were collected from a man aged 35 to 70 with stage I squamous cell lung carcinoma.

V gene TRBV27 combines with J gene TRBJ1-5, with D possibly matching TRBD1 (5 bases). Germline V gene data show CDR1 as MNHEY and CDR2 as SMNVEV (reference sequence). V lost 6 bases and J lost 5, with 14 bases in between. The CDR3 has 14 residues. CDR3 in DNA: TGTGCCAGCAGCCCAGCACCGGGGCATCAGCCCCAGCATTTT. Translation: CASSPAPGHQPQHF.

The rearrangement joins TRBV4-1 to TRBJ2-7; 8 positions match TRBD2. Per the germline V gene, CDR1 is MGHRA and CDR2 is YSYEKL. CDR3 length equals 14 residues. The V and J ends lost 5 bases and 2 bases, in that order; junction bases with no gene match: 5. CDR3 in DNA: TGCGCCAGCAGCAGTACTAGCGGCGCCTACGAGCAGTACTTC. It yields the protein CASSSTSGAYEQYF.

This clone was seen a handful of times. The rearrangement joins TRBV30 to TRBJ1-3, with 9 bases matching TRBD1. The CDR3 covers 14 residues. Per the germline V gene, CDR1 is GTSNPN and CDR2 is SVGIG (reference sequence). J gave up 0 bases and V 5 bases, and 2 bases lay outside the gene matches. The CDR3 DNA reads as TGTGCCTGGGACAGGGGGAGCTCTGGAAACACCATATATTTT. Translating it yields CAWDRGSSGNTIYF.

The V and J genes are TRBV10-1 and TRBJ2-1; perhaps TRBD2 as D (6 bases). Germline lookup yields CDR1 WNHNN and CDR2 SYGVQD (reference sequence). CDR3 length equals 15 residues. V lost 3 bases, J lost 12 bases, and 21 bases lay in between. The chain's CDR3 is CASSDMGGPPQRQFF. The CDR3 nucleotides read TGCGCCAGCAGTGATATGGGGGGACCCCCCCAGAGGCAGTTCTTC.

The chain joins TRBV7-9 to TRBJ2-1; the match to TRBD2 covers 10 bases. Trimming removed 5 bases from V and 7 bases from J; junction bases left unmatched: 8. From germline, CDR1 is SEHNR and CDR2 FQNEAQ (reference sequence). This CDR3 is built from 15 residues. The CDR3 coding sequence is TGTGCCAGCAGCCAACTAGCGGGGATTTCAAATGAGCAGTTCTTC. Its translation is CASSQLAGISNEQFF.

DNA for the CDR3: TGCGCCAGCAGCCCCTCCGTGGGGGGGGAGCTGTTTTTT. It codes for CASSPSVGGELFF. V gene TRBV4-3 combines with J gene TRBJ2-2; D call uncertain. Germline CDR1 and CDR2: LGHNA and YSLEER. Trimming pared 4 bases from V and 8 bases from J, leaving 11 bases between. This CDR3 contains 13 residues.

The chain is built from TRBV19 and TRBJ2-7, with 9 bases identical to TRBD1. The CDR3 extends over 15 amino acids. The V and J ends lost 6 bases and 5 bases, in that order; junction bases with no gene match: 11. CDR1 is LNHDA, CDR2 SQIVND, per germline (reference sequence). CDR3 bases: TGTGCCAGTAGCCACACGACAGGGGGACGCGACGAGCAGTACTTC. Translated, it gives CASSHTTGGRDEQYF.

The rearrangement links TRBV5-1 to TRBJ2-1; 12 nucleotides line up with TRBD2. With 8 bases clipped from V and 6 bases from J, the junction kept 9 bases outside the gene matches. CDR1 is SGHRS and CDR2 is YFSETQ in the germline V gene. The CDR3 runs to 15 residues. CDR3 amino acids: CASLQGTSGFNEQFF. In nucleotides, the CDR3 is TGCGCCAGTCTACAGGGGACTAGCGGGTTCAATGAGCAGTTCTTC.

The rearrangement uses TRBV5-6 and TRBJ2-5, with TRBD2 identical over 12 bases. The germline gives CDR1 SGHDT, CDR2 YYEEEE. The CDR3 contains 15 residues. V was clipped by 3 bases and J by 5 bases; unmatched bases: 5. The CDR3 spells CASSSLAGGWETQYF. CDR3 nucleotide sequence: TGTGCCAGCAGCTCTCTAGCGGGAGGGTGGGAGACCCAGTACTTC.

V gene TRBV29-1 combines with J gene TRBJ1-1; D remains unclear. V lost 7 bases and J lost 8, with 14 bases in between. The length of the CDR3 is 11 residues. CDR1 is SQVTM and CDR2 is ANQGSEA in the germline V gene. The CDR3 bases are TGCAGCGGCTCACGGGTTGCCGAAGCTTTCTTT. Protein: CSGSRVAEAFF.

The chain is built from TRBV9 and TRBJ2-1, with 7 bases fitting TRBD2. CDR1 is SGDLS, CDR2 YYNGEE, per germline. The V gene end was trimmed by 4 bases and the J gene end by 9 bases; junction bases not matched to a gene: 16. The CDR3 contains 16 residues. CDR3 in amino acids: CASSYGGTSIYGEQFF. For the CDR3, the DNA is TGTGCCAGCAGCTACGGGGGGACTTCAATCTACGGTGAGCAGTTCTTC.

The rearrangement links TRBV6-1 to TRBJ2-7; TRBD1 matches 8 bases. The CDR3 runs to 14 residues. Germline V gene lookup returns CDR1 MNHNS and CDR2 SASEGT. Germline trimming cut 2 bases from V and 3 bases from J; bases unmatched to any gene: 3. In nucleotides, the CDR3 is TGTGCCAGCAGTGAAACAGGACAGGGCTACGAGCAGTACTTC. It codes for CASSETGQGYEQYF.

CDR3 DNA sequence: TGTGCCACCAGCGCGGGATGGAACACCGGGGAGCTGTTTTTT. It encodes CATSAGWNTGELFF. V is TRBV15 and J is TRBJ2-2; D is perhaps TRBD2 (6 bases). Deletions cut 5 bases from V and 1 base from J, with 8 bases between. The CDR3 runs 14 residues. Germline V gene data show CDR1 as LNHNV and CDR2 as YYDKDF (reference sequence).

Written as DNA, the CDR3 is TGCGCCAGCAGCCCGGGACACTGGGAGGAGACCCAGTACTTC. It encodes CASSPGHWEETQYF. This chain connects TRBV5-1 to TRBJ2-5; D possibly corresponds to TRBD1 (6 bases). V lost 4 bases to trimming and J lost 5 bases, with 15 bases between them. There are 14 residues in the CDR3. The germline V gene encodes CDR1 SGHRS and CDR2 YFSETQ.

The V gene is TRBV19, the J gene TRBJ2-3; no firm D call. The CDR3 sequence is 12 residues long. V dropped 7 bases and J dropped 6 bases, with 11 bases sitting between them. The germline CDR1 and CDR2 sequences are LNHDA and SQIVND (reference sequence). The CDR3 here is CASTEAGDTQYF. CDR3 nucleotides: TGTGCCAGTACGGAAGCCGGGGATACGCAGTATTTT.

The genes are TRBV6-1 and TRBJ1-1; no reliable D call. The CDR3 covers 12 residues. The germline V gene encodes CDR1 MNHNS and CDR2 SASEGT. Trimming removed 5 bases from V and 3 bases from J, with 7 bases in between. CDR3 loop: CASSSPYTEAFF. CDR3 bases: TGTGCCAGCAGTTCCCCGTACACTGAAGCTTTCTTT.

The DNA of the CDR3 is TGTGCCAGTAGGCACAATGGAGGGGCGAACACTGAAGCTTTCTTT. Protein: CASRHNGGANTEAFF. The chain couples TRBV6-5 to TRBJ1-1; D might be TRBD1 (5 bases). The CDR3 is 15 residues long. V lost 9 bases, J lost 1 base, and 18 bases lay in between. CDR1 and CDR2 (germline): MNHEY, SVGAGI.

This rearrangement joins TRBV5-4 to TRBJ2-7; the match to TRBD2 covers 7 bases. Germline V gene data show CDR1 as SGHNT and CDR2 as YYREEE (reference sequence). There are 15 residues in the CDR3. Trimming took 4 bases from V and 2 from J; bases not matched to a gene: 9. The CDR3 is CASSRSGTLPYEQYF. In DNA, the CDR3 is TGTGCCAGCAGCAGAAGCGGGACCCTACCCTACGAGCAGTACTTC. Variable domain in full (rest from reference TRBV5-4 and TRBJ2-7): ETGVTQSPTHLIKTRGQQVTLRCSSQSGHNTVSWYQQALGQGPQFIFQYYREEENGRGNFPPRFSGLQFPNYSSELNVNALELDDSALYLCASSRSGTLPYEQYFGPGTRLTVT.

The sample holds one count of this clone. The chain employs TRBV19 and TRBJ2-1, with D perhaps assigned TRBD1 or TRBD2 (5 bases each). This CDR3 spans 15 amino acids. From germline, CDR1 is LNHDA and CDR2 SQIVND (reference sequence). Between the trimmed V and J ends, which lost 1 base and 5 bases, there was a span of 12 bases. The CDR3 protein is CASSIGHGGDNEQFF. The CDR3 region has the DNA TGTGCCAGTAGTATAGGACATGGGGGAGACAATGAGCAGTTCTTC.

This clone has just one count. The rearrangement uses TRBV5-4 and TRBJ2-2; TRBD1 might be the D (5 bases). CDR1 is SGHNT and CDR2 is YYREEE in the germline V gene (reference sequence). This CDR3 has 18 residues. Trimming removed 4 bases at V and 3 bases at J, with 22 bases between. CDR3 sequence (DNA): TGTGCCAGCAGCCCGCCCAGGGCCGCTACTGGGGACACCGGGGAGCTGTTTTTT. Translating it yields CASSPPRAATGDTGELFF.

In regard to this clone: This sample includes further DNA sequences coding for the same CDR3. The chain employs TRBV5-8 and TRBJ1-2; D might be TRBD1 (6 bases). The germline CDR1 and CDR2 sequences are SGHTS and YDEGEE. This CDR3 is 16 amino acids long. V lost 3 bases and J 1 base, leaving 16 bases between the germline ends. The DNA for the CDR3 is TGTGCCAGCAGCTGGGGATCTCAAGGGGGTAACTATGGCTACACCTTC. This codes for CASSWGSQGGNYGYTF.

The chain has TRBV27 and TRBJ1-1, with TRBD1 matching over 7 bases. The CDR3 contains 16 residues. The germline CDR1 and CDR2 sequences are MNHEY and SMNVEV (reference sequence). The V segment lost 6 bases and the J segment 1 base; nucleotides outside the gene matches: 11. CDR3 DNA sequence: TGTGCCAGCAGCTATATGCGACAGGGAAGGAACACTGAAGCTTTCTTT. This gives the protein CASSYMRQGRNTEAFF.

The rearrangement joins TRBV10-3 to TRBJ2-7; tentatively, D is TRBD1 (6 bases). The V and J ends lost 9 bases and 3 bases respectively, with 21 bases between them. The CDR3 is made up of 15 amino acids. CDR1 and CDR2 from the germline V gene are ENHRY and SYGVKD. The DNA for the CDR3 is TGTGCCATTGCTGGGGGCGAACTTGCCCTCTACGAGCAGTACTTC. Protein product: CAIAGGELALYEQYF.

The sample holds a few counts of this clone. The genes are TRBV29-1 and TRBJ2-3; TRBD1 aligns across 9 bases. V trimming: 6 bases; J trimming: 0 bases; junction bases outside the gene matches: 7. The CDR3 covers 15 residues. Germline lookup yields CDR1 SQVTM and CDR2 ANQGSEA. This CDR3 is CSVPMGQGSTDTQYF. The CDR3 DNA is TGCAGCGTCCCCATGGGACAGGGAAGCACAGATACGCAGTATTTT.

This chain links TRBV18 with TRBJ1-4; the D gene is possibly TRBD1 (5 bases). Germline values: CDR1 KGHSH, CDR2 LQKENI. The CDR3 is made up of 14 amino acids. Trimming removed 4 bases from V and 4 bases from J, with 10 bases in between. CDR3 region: CASSLRGVNEKLFF. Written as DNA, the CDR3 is TGTGCCAGCTCACTGCGGGGGGTTAATGAAAAACTGTTTTTT.

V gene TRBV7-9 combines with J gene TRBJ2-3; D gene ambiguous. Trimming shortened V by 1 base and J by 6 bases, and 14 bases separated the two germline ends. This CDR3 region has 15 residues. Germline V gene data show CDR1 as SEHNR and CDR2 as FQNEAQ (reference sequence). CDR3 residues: CASSLVTPGPDTQYF. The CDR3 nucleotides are TGTGCCAGCAGCTTAGTAACCCCCGGGCCCGATACGCAGTATTTT.

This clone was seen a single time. The CDR3 nucleotides read TGTGCCAGCAGCGGGACACTCCAAGAGACCCAGTACTTC. It translates to CASSGTLQETQYF. The rearrangement uses TRBV6-5 and TRBJ2-5; tentative D call: TRBD1 (6 bases). Germline loops: CDR1 MNHEY, CDR2 SVGAGI. The V end lost 6 bases, the J end lost 1 base, and 9 bases lay between the germline ends. This CDR3 has 13 amino acids.

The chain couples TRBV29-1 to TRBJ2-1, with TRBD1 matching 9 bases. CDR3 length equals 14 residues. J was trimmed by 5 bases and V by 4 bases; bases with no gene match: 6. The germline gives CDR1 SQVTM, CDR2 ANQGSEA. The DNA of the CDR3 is TGCAGCGTTGTAGGGGACAGGGTAAACAATGAGCAGTTCTTC. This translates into CSVVGDRVNNEQFF.

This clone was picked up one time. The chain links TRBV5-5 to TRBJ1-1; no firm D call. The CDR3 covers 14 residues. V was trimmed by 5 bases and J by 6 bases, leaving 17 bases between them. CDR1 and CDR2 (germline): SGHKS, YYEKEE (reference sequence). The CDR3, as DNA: TGTGCCAGCAGTCGGGGAGGTAGAATCTCTGAAGCTTTCTTT. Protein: CASSRGGRISEAFF.

The CDR3, as DNA: TGTGCCACCAGCATCACTATTGGACTAGCTTCCTACGAGCAGTACTTC. Translating gives CATSITIGLASYEQYF. V is TRBV15 and J is TRBJ2-7, with 8 positions matching TRBD2. From germline, CDR1 is LNHNV and CDR2 YYDKDF (reference sequence). V was clipped by 4 bases and J by 1 base; unmatched bases: 9. The CDR3 is 16 residues long.